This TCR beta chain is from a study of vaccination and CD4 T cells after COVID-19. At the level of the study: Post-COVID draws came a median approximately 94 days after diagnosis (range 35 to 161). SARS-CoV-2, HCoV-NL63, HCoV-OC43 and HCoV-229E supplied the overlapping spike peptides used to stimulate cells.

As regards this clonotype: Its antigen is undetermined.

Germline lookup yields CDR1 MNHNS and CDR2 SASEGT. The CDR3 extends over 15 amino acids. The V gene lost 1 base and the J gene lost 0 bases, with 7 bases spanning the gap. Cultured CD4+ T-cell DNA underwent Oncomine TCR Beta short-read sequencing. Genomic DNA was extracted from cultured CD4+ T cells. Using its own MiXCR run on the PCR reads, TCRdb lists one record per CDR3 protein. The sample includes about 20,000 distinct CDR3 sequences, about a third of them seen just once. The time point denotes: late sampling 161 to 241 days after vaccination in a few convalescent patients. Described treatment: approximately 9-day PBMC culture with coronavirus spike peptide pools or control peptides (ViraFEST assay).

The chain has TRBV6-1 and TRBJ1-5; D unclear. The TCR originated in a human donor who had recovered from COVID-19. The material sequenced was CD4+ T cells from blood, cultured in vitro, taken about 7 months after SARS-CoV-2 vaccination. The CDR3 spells CASSEGSISNQPQHF. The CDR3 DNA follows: TGTGCCAGCAGTGAAGGGTCCATTAGCAATCAGCCCCAGCATTTT.